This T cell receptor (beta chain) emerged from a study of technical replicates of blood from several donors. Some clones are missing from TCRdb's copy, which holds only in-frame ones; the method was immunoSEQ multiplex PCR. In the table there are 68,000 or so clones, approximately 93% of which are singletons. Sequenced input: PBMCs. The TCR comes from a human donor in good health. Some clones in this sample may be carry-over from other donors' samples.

The CDR3 here is CASSRFAGLASNTGELFF. Here the CDR3 DNA reads TGTGCCAGCAGCAGATTCGCGGGACTAGCATCGAACACCGGGGAGCTGTTTTTT. The chain links TRBV7-3 to TRBJ2-2; TRBD2 aligns across 9 bases. CDR3 length: 18 residues. Per germline, CDR1 SGHTA and CDR2 FQGTGA. The V and J ends lost 5 bases and 0 bases, in that order; junction bases with no gene match: 10.